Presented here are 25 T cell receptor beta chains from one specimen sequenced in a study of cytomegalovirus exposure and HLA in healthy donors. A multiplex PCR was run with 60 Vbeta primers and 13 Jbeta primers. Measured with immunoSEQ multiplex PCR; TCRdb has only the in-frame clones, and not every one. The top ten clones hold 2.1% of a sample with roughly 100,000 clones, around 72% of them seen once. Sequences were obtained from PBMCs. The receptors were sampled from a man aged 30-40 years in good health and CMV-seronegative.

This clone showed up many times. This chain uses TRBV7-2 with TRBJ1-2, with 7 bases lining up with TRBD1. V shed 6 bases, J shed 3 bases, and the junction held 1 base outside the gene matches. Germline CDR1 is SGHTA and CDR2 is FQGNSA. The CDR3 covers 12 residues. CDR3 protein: CASSGQDYGYTF. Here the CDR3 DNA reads TGTGCCAGCAGTGGACAGGACTATGGCTACACCTTC.

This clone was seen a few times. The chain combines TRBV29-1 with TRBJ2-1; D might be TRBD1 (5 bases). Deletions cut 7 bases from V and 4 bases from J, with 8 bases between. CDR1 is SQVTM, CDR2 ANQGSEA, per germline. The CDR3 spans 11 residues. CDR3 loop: CSGGEYNEQFF. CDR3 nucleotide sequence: TGCAGCGGGGGCGAATACAATGAGCAGTTCTTC.

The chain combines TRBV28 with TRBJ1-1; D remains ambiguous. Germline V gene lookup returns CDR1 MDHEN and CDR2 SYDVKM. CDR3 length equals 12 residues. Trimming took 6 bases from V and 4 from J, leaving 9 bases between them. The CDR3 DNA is TGTGCCAGCAGCCGACGGAGCACTGAAGCTTTCTTT. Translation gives CASSRRSTEAFF.

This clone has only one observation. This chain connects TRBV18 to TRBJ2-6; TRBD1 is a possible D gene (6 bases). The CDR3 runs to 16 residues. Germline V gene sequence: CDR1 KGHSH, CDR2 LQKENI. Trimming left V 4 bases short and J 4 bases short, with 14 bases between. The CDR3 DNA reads TGTGCCAGCTCACTCTCCGGGACAACCGGGGCCAACGTCCTGACTTTC. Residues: CASSLSGTTGANVLTF.

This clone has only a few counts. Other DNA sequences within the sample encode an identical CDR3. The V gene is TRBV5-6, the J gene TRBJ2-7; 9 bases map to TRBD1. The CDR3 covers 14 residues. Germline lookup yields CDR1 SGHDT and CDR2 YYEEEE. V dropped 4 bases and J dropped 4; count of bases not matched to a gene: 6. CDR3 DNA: TGTGCCAGCAGCCGAGGACAGGGGAGATACGAGCAGTACTTC. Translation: CASSRGQGRYEQYF.

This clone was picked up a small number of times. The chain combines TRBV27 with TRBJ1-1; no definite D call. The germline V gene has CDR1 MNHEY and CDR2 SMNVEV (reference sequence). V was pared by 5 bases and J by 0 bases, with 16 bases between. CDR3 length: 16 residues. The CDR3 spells CASSEHRGELNTEAFF. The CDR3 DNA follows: TGTGCCAGCAGTGAACATCGAGGTGAATTGAACACTGAAGCTTTCTTT.

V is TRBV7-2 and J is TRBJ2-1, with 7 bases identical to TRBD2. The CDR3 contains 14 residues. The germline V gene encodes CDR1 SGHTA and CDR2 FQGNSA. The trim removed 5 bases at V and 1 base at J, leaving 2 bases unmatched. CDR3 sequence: CASSPGGSYNEQFF. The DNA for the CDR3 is TGTGCCAGCAGCCCGGGGGGATCCTACAATGAGCAGTTCTTC.

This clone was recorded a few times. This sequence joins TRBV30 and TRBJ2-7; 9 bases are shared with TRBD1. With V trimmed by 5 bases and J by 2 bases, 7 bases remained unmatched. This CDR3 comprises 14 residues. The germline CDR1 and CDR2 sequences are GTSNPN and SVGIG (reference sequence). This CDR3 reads CAWDIRTGAYEQYF. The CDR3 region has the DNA TGTGCCTGGGATATAAGGACAGGGGCCTACGAGCAGTACTTC. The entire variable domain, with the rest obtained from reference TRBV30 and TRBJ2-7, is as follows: SQTIHQWPATLVQPVGSPLSLECTVEGTSNPNLYWYRQAAGRGLQLLFYSVGIGQISSEVPQNLSASRPQDRQFILSSKKLLLSDSGFYLCAWDIRTGAYEQYFGPGTRLTVT.

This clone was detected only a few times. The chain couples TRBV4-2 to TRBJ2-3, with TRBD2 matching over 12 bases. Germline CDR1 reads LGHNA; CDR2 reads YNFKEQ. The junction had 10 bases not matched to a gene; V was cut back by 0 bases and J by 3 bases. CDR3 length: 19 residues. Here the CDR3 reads CASSQDPLAGGKGTDTQYF. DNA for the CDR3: TGTGCCAGCAGCCAAGATCCTCTAGCGGGAGGGAAGGGAACAGATACGCAGTATTTT.

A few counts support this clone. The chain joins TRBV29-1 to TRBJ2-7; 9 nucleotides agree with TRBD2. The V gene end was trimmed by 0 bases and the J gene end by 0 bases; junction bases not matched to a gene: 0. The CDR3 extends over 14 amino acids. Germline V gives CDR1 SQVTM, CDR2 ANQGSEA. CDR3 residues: CSVEDSGGSYEQYF. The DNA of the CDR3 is TGCAGCGTTGAAGATAGCGGGGGCTCCTACGAGCAGTACTTC.

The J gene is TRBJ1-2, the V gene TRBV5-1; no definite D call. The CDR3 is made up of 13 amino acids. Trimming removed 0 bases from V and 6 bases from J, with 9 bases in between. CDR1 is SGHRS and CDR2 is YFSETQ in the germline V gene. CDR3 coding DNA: TGCGCCAGCAGCTTGGTGGGAGATGATGGCTACACCTTC. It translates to CASSLVGDDGYTF.

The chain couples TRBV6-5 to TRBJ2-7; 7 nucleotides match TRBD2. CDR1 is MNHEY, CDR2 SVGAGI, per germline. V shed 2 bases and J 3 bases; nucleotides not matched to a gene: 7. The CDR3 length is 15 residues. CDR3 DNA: TGTGCCAGCAGTTACAGGGCGGGAGACGTCTACGAGCAGTACTTC. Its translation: CASSYRAGDVYEQYF.

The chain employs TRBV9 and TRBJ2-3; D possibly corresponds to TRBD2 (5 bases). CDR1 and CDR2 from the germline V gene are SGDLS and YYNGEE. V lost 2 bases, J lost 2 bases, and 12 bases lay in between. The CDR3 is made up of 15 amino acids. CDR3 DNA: TGTGCCAGCAGCGTCGGAGGACTCTCCACAGATACGCAGTATTTT. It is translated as CASSVGGLSTDTQYF.

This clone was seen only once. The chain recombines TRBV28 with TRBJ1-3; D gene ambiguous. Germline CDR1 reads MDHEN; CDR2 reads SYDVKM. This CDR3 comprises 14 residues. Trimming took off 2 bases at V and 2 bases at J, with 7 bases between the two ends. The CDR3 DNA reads TGTGCCAGCAGTTTAATGGGCGCTGGAAACACCATATATTTT. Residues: CASSLMGAGNTIYF.

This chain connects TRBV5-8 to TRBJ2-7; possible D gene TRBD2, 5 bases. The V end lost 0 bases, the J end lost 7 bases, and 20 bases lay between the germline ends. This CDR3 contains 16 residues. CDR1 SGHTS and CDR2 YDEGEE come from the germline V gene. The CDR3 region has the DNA TGTGCCAGCAGCTTGGGAGATGGGCAGAGGGCTGTAGAGCAGTACTTC. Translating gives CASSLGDGQRAVEQYF.

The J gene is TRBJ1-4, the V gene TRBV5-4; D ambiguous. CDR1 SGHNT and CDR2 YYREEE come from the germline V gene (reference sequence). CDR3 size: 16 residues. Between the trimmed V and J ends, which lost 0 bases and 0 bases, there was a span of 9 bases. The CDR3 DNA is TGTGCCAGCAGCTTGGGACCGGGAGCAACTAATGAAAAACTGTTTTTT. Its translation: CASSLGPGATNEKLFF.

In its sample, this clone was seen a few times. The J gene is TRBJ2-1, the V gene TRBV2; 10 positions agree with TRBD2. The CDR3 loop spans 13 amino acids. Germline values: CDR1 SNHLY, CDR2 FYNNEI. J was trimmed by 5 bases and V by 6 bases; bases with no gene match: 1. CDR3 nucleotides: TGTGCCAGCAGCGGGACTAGCGACAATGAGCAGTTCTTC. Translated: CASSGTSDNEQFF.

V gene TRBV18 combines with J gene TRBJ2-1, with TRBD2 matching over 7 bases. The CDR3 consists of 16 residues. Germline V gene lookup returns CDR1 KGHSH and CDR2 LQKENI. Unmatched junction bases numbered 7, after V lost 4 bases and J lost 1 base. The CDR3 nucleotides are TGTGCCAGCTCACGGTCTGGCGGGGGTTCCTACAATGAGCAGTTCTTC. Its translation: CASSRSGGGSYNEQFF.

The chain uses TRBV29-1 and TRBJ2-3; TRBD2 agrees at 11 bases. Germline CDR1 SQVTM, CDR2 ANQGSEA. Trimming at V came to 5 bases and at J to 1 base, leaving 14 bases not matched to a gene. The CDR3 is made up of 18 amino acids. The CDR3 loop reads CSVWGSGRAMRGTDTQYF. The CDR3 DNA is TGCAGCGTTTGGGGTAGCGGGAGGGCAATGAGGGGCACAGATACGCAGTATTTT.

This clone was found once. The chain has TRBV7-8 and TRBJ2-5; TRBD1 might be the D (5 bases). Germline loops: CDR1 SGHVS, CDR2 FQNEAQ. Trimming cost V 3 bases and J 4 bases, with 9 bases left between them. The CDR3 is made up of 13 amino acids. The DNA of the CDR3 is TGTGCCAGCAGCTTCAGGGAAGGAGAGACCCAGTACTTC. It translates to CASSFREGETQYF. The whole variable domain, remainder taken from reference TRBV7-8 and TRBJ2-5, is GAGVSQSPRYKVAKRGQDVALRCDPISGHVSLFWYQQALGQGPEFLTYFQNEAQLDKSGLPSDRFFAERPEGSVSTLKIQRTQQEDSAVYLCASSFREGETQYFGPGTRLLVL.

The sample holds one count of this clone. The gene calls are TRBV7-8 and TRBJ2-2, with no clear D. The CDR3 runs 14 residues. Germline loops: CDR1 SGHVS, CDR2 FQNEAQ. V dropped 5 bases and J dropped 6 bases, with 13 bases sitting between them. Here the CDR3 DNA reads TGTGCCAGCAGCCCTAGAGGAGTTTCCGGGGAGCTGTTTTTT. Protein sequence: CASSPRGVSGELFF.

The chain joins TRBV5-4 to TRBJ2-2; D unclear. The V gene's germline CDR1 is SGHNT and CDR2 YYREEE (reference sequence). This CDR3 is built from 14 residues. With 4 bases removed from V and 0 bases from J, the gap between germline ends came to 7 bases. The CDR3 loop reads CASSLSPNTGELFF. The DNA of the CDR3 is TGTGCCAGCAGCCTCTCCCCGAACACCGGGGAGCTGTTTTTT.

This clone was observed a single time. CDR3 DNA: TGTGCCACTGGACTAGCGGGAGGTACAGATACGCAGTATTTT. It codes for CATGLAGGTDTQYF. This rearrangement joins TRBV25-1 to TRBJ2-3, with 14 bases lining up with TRBD2. V shed 10 bases and J 3 bases; nucleotides not matched to a gene: 3. CDR3 length: 14 residues. Germline CDR1 and CDR2: MGHDK and SYGVNS.

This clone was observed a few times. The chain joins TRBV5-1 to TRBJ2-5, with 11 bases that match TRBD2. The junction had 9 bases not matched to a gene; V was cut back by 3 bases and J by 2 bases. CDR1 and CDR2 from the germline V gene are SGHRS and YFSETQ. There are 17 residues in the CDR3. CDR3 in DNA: TGCGCCAGCAGCTCGCTAGCGGGAGGAGGAGGGCAAGAGACCCAGTACTTC. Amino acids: CASSSLAGGGGQETQYF.

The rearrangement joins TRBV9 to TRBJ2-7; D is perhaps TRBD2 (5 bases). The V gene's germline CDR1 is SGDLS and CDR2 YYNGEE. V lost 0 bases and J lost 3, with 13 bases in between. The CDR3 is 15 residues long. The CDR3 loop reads CASSVDGGPYYEQYF. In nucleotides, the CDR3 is TGTGCCAGCAGCGTAGACGGAGGACCCTACTACGAGCAGTACTTC.